These 25 T cell receptor beta chains were all obtained from the same sample, sequenced in a study of T cell responses to AZD1222 COVID-19 vaccine. Repertoires were generated with immunoSEQ multiplex PCR, while TCRdb's copy carries only in-frame clones and drops some. This table has 120,000 to 150,000 clones, approximately 91% appearing once. The sequencing here drew on peripheral blood, taken 28 days after the second dose of the MenACWY control vaccine. The receptors originated from an adult who received the MenACWY meningococcal vaccine as a control.

J is TRBJ1-1 and V is TRBV30; 9 nucleotides match TRBD1. The CDR3 extends over 12 amino acids. Germline V gene lookup returns CDR1 GTSNPN and CDR2 SVGIG (reference sequence). Trimming took 2 bases from V and 12 from J; bases not matched to a gene: 7. The CDR3 DNA reads as TGTGCCTGGAGTTTTCGACAGGGGGAATCTTTCTTT. Translating it yields CAWSFRQGESFF. Full variable domain (remainder filled in from reference TRBV30 and TRBJ1-1): SQTIHQWPATLVQPVGSPLSLECTVEGTSNPNLYWYRQAAGRGLQLLFYSVGIGQISSEVPQNLSASRPQDRQFILSSKKLLLSDSGFYLCAWSFRQGESFFGQGTRLTVV.

The rearrangement joins TRBV30 to TRBJ1-4; 7 bases line up with TRBD1. This CDR3 is 13 amino acids long. V gave up 2 bases and J gave up 10 bases; unmatched junction bases: 7. Germline V lookup: CDR1 GTSNPN, CDR2 SVGIG (reference sequence). CDR3 sequence: CAWSMTGLGKLFF. The CDR3 DNA follows: TGTGCCTGGAGTATGACAGGGTTAGGAAAACTGTTTTTT.

The CDR3 DNA follows: TGCGCCAGCAGCTTGGGTGGGGGTTGGGCGTACAATGAGCAGTTCTTC. This sequence encodes CASSLGGGWAYNEQFF. The chain links TRBV5-1 to TRBJ2-1; D might be TRBD1 or TRBD2, each matching 5 bases. This CDR3 has 16 residues. Germline V gene sequence: CDR1 SGHRS, CDR2 YFSETQ. Trimming cost V 0 bases and J 4 bases, with 14 bases left between them.

The chain couples TRBV3-1 (or the pseudogene TRBV3-2) to TRBJ2-3; maybe TRBD1 (5 bases). The CDR3 is 19 amino acids. Trimming pared 0 bases from V and 0 bases from J, leaving 19 bases between. CDR1 LGHDT and CDR2 YNNKEL come from the germline V gene (reference sequence). CDR3 sequence: CASSQDRRVRSGSTDTQYF. For the CDR3, the DNA is TGTGCCAGCAGCCAAGACCGCAGGGTAAGGTCGGGTAGCACAGATACGCAGTATTTT.

For this clone: This sample also contains other DNA sequences that code for the same CDR3. The chain is built from TRBV5-1 and TRBJ1-2; 8 bases align to TRBD1. This CDR3 has 13 amino acids. CDR1 is SGHRS, CDR2 YFSETQ, per germline. The V segment lost 4 bases and the J segment 8 bases; nucleotides outside the gene matches: 7. CDR3 amino acids: CASSLDRGRGYTF. The CDR3 coding sequence is TGCGCCAGCAGCCTCGACAGGGGCCGCGGCTACACCTTC.

The gene calls are TRBV6-5 and TRBJ2-7; 11 bases line up with TRBD2. Germline assignment: CDR1 MNHEY and CDR2 SVGAGI. This CDR3 is 16 amino acids long. V was pared by 0 bases and J by 5 bases, with 6 bases of the junction left unmatched. The CDR3 region has the DNA TGTGCCAGCAGTTACTCTAGCGGGAGGGCCAGGAACGAGCAGTACTTC. It is translated as CASSYSSGRARNEQYF.

The chain is built from TRBV2 and TRBJ2-1, with 10 bases lining up with TRBD2. The CDR3 totals 13 residues. From germline, CDR1 is SNHLY and CDR2 FYNNEI. The trim removed 7 bases at V and 9 bases at J, leaving 6 bases unmatched. This CDR3 reads CASTGTSAGEQFF. The CDR3 region has the DNA TGTGCCAGCACCGGGACTAGCGCAGGTGAGCAGTTCTTC. The full variable domain, completed using reference TRBV2 and TRBJ2-1, is EPEVTQTPSHQVTQMGQEVILRCVPISNHLYFYWYRQILGQKVEFLVSFYNNEISEKSEIFDDQFSVERPDGSNFTLKIRSTKLEDSAMYFCASTGTSAGEQFFGPGTRLTVL.

This chain uses TRBV9 with TRBJ1-2; tentatively, D is TRBD1 (5 bases). The germline V gene has CDR1 SGDLS and CDR2 YYNGEE. This CDR3 spans 13 amino acids. V dropped 0 bases and J dropped 4 bases, with 7 bases sitting between them. The CDR3 here is CASSVGRGYGYTF. The CDR3 DNA is TGTGCCAGCAGCGTAGGTAGGGGCTATGGCTACACCTTC.

The chain combines TRBV18 with TRBJ2-5, with D unclear. The CDR3 length is 14 residues. CDR1 is KGHSH, CDR2 LQKENI, per germline. V lost 0 bases to trimming and J lost 2 bases, with 7 bases between them. CDR3 DNA: TGTGCCAGCTCACCACCGGGCCTACAAGAGACCCAGTACTTC. Residues: CASSPPGLQETQYF.

The V call is TRBV28, the J call TRBJ1-1; D possibly corresponds to TRBD1 (5 bases). Trimming stripped 5 bases from V and 4 bases from J, with 8 bases between. This CDR3 region has 12 residues. Germline CDR1 and CDR2: MDHEN and SYDVKM. In DNA form, the CDR3 reads TGTGCCAGCAGTGCCGGGGCCACTGAAGCTTTCTTT. It translates to CASSAGATEAFF.

V usage is TRBV6-2 or TRBV6-3 and J usage is TRBJ2-7, with TRBD2 matching 13 bases. The ends lost 6 bases at V and 2 bases at J; junction bases unmatched: 13. Germline V gene sequence: CDR1 MNHEY, CDR2 SVGEGT. The CDR3 contains 18 residues. The CDR3 loop is CASSPRTSGGSIPYEQYF. Here the CDR3 DNA reads TGTGCCAGCAGCCCCCGGACTAGCGGGGGTTCCATCCCCTACGAGCAGTACTTC.

The chain has TRBV27 and TRBJ2-7, with no clear D. V lost 4 bases to trimming and J lost 1 base, with 5 bases between them. CDR1 MNHEY and CDR2 SMNVEV come from the germline V gene (reference sequence). The CDR3 runs to 12 residues. The DNA of the CDR3 is TGTGCCAGCAGTTCGGCATCCTACGAGCAGTACTTC. This gives the protein CASSSASYEQYF.

The V and J genes are TRBV6-5 and TRBJ2-1, with D unclear. V was trimmed by 8 bases and J by 3 bases, leaving 8 bases between them. The CDR3 contains 12 residues. In germline, CDR1 is MNHEY, CDR2 SVGAGI. The CDR3 loop is CASQVLYNEQFF. The CDR3 DNA follows: TGTGCCAGCCAAGTTCTCTACAATGAGCAGTTCTTC.

The rearrangement uses TRBV25-1 and TRBJ2-1; TRBD2 agrees at 8 bases. V lost 3 bases and J lost 5; bases outside the gene matches: 9. The CDR3 sequence is 16 residues long. In germline, CDR1 is MGHDK, CDR2 SYGVNS. CDR3 DNA: TGTGCCAGCAGTGATGTACGAGCGGGAGTGGACAATGAGCAGTTCTTC. This gives the protein CASSDVRAGVDNEQFF.

CDR3 DNA sequence: TGTGCCAGCAGCCCAACTAGCGGGAGGGATTACGAGCAGTACTTC. This translates into CASSPTSGRDYEQYF. The chain is built from TRBV7-2 and TRBJ2-7, with 13 nucleotides matching TRBD2. V trimming: 5 bases; J trimming: 4 bases; junction bases outside the gene matches: 5. Germline CDR1 is SGHTA and CDR2 is FQGNSA. There are 15 residues in the CDR3.

The V and J genes are TRBV5-4 and TRBJ2-3; TRBD2 matches 13 bases. With V trimmed by 2 bases and J by 8 bases, 5 bases remained unmatched. Germline-derived CDR1 and CDR2 are SGHNT and YYREEE (reference sequence). There are 15 residues in the CDR3. Written as DNA, the CDR3 is TGTGCCAGCAGCTTAGCCGGACTAGCGGGAGCTACGCAGTATTTT. Its translation: CASSLAGLAGATQYF. The whole variable domain, filled in from reference TRBV5-4 and TRBJ2-3, reads ETGVTQSPTHLIKTRGQQVTLRCSSQSGHNTVSWYQQALGQGPQFIFQYYREEENGRGNFPPRFSGLQFPNYSSELNVNALELDDSALYLCASSLAGLAGATQYFGPGTRLTVL.

This chain uses TRBV30 with TRBJ2-7; D not certain. The V gene lost 7 bases and the J gene lost 3 bases, with 10 bases spanning the gap. CDR3 size: 11 residues. CDR1 and CDR2 from the germline V gene are GTSNPN and SVGIG (reference sequence). CDR3 in DNA: TGTGCCTCCGGAAGGAGCTACGAGCAGTACTTC. Translating gives CASGRSYEQYF. The entire variable domain, with the rest obtained from reference TRBV30 and TRBJ2-7, is as follows: SQTIHQWPATLVQPVGSPLSLECTVEGTSNPNLYWYRQAAGRGLQLLFYSVGIGQISSEVPQNLSASRPQDRQFILSSKKLLLSDSGFYLCASGRSYEQYFGPGTRLTVT.

The chain employs TRBV5-1 and TRBJ2-3, with TRBD2 as a possible D gene (5 bases). The CDR3 is 17 residues long. The ends were cut back, 0 bases at V and 0 bases at J, with 14 bases in the middle. Germline V lookup: CDR1 SGHRS, CDR2 YFSETQ. The CDR3, as DNA: TGCGCCAGCAGCTTGGGGACTTCAAGTTTTAGCACAGATACGCAGTATTTT. Encoded protein: CASSLGTSSFSTDTQYF.

To note about this clone: The junction differs from germline at one of its ends, possibly a read error. The rearrangement links TRBV4-1 to TRBJ1-5; D possibly corresponds to TRBD1 (6 bases). The CDR3 covers 15 residues. CDR1 is MGHRA and CDR2 is YSYEKL in the germline V gene. The CDR3 nucleotides are TGCGCCAGCAGCCCGATGGGGGCGGGGAATCCGCCCCAGCATTTT. Protein product: CASSPMGAGNPPQHF.

The gene calls are TRBV5-1 and TRBJ2-2; TRBD1 matches 9 bases. In germline, CDR1 is SGHRS, CDR2 YFSETQ. This CDR3 comprises 16 residues. V was clipped by 6 bases and J by 1 base; unmatched bases: 7. CDR3 region: CASTSVGQGNTGELFF. The CDR3 DNA sequence: TGCGCCAGCACCTCGGTGGGACAGGGGAACACCGGGGAGCTGTTTTTT.

This chain links TRBV6-5 with TRBJ1-1; 11 bases match TRBD1. This CDR3 has 15 amino acids. Trimming removed 6 bases from V and 6 bases from J; junction bases left unmatched: 9. Looked up from germline, CDR1 is MNHEY and CDR2 is SVGAGI. DNA for the CDR3: TGTGCCAGCAGGCGGACAGGGGGCTATGTAGCTGAAGCTTTCTTT. Translating gives CASRRTGGYVAEAFF.

The V gene is TRBV9, the J gene TRBJ2-7, with TRBD1 matching 9 bases. The CDR3 runs to 15 residues. Germline V gene sequence: CDR1 SGDLS, CDR2 YYNGEE. The V gene end was trimmed by 0 bases and the J gene end by 6 bases; junction bases not matched to a gene: 7. CDR3 bases: TGTGCCAGCAGCGTAGAAGGGACAGGGTACAGCGAGCAGTACTTC. Translating it yields CASSVEGTGYSEQYF.

The chain joins TRBV6-5 to TRBJ2-2; 7 bases are a match to TRBD1. This CDR3 comprises 13 residues. From germline, CDR1 is MNHEY and CDR2 SVGAGI. V lost 6 bases, J lost 4 bases, and 2 bases stayed unmatched. The CDR3 DNA follows: TGTGCCAGCAGCCGGACAGGCACCGGGGAGCTGTTTTTT. Encoded protein: CASSRTGTGELFF.

The chain carries TRBV19 and TRBJ2-1, with 10 positions matching TRBD1. The CDR3 is 17 residues long. V gave up 2 bases and J gave up 6 bases; unmatched junction bases: 10. Germline CDR1 reads LNHDA; CDR2 reads SQIVND (reference sequence). CDR3 sequence (DNA): TGTGCCAGTAGTATACCCTTCGACAGGGGGCTGAGCAATGAGCAGTTCTTC. Its protein is CASSIPFDRGLSNEQFF.

This chain uses TRBV25-1 with TRBJ1-6, with 10 bases matching TRBD1. CDR1 and CDR2 from the germline V gene are MGHDK and SYGVNS. After removal of 3 bases from V and 7 bases from J, the junction contained 3 bases not matched to a gene. The CDR3 is 15 residues long. The CDR3 coding sequence is TGTGCCAGCAGTGAGGGGGACAGGGGAAATTCACCCCTCCACTTT. Translation gives CASSEGDRGNSPLHF.